These T cell receptor beta chains were read from a single sample in a study of graft-versus-host responses after intestinal transplantation. Measured with immunoSEQ multiplex PCR; TCRdb has only the in-frame clones, and not every one. The sample records more than 13,000 clones, 70% being singletons. The specimen comprised ileum tissue, sampled 717 days after intestinal transplantation. These receptor sequences come from a human patient who received an intestinal transplant, so some T cells may come from the graft donor. CDR3s leave out the opening cysteine and the closing phenylalanine or tryptophan. Each record gives: V gene, D gene, J gene, CDR3 protein. A D gene is named only where the DNA matches it firmly.

TRBV19	.	TRBJ1-2	ASSWLGGGSYGYT
TRBV5-1	.	TRBJ2-5	ASSLTETGTQY
TRBV20-1	.	TRBJ2-5	SASNAEQY
TRBV11-2	.	TRBJ1-3	ASSLRGDTIY
TRBV15	TRBD2	TRBJ2-3	ATSRGGTNTDTQY
TRBV7-2	.	TRBJ2-7	ASRPLEVSRGYEQY
TRBV6-1	.	TRBJ1-2	ASSKAFAMRKTYGYT
TRBV18	TRBD1	TRBJ2-2	ASSPDRGPTGELF
TRBV5-1	TRBD2	TRBJ2-7	ASKGLAGVIYEQY
TRBV7-2	TRBD2	TRBJ2-7	ASSPGLAGYEQY
TRBV6-1	.	TRBJ1-1	ASSEFGRKAF
TRBV29-1	TRBD1	TRBJ2-6	SVGGQGFSGANVLT
TRBV19	.	TRBJ1-2	ASSPGTVGYT
TRBV6-5	TRBD1	.	ASSVTGTGFYEQY